The source of this T cell receptor beta chain is a study of vaccination effects on CD4 cells after COVID-19. The study's findings and limits: Long after vaccination, the clones induced by infection and by vaccine shrank markedly in size.

Germline values: CDR1 SGHTA, CDR2 FQGTGA. V was clipped by 4 bases and J by 6 bases, with 13 bases between them. This CDR3 has 13 residues. Antigen-specific CD4+ T cells were expanded (with viral peptide pools) by the ViraFEST assay ahead of sequencing. When around nine days of culture had elapsed, CD4+ T cells were isolated. This individual tested PCR-positive for SARS-CoV-2 infection between March and December 2020. Method: immunoSEQ multiplex PCR; TCRdb's copy keeps in-frame clones and lacks some. The sample lists some 30,000 clones, just over 70% seen once, with around 28% in the top ten. As concerns this clone: As yet, its antigen is unknown.

The origin of this receptor is a human donor who had a prior SARS-CoV-2 infection. The gene calls are TRBV7-3 and TRBJ2-7, with D maybe TRBD2 (5 bases). The sample here was CD4+ T cells from PBMCs cultured with a peptide pool, taken before COVID-19 vaccination. Written as DNA, the CDR3 is TGTGCCAGCAGCTCGCGGGCCGGCGGCGAGCAGTACTTC. Its protein product is CASSSRAGGEQYF.